These T cell receptor beta chains were read from a single sample in a study of blood T cell repertoires in COVID-19. Assay: immunoSEQ multiplex PCR; the TCRdb copy retains only in-frame clones and omits some. This table has around 280,000 clones, almost 90% appearing once. Sequences were obtained from PBMCs or T cells enriched from blood (not recorded which). The receptors originated from a woman younger than 35 with acute COVID-19. CDR3s include the opening cysteine and the closing phenylalanine or tryptophan. A D gene is named only where the DNA matches it firmly. Size is omitted from some rows. Given values are once, few, many or a class for expanded clones.

v_gene	len	j_gene	abundance	d_gene	CDR3aa	CDR3nt
TRBV2	16	TRBJ2-3	.	TRBD2	CASLPELAGATDTQYF	TGTGCCAGTCTCCCCGAACTAGCGGGGGCCACAGATACGCAGTATTTT
TRBV5-1	14	TRBJ2-2	.	.	CASSSGQNTGELFF	TGCGCCAGCAGCTCGGGACAGAACACCGGGGAGCTGTTTTTT
TRBV18	15	TRBJ2-3	.	.	CASSLKQGNTDTQYF	TGTGCCAGCTCACTCAAACAGGGAAACACAGATACGCAGTATTTT
TRBV18	16	TRBJ2-1	.	TRBD1	CASSPRTGRPDNEQFF	TGTGCCAGCTCACCACGGACAGGGAGGCCTGACAATGAGCAGTTCTTC
TRBV5-3	15	TRBJ1-1	.	.	CARTGGVWMNTEAFF	TGTGCCAGAACCGGGGGTGTTTGGATGAACACTGAAGCTTTCTTT
TRBV27	16	TRBJ2-1	.	TRBD2	CASSLVWTSSRNEQFF	TGTGCCAGCAGTTTAGTGTGGACTAGTTCACGGAATGAGCAGTTCTTC
TRBV5-4	14	TRBJ2-5	once	TRBD1	CASSRDRGQETQYF	TGTGCCAGCAGCCGAGACAGGGGCCAAGAGACCCAGTACTTC
TRBV11-2	15	TRBJ2-7	.	TRBD1	CASSAWTGDTYEQYF	TGTGCCAGCAGCGCCTGGACAGGGGATACCTACGAGCAGTACTTC
TRBV18	16	TRBJ2-1	.	TRBD2	CASSVRASGRGNEQFF	TGTGCCAGCTCAGTCAGGGCCAGCGGGAGGGGGAATGAGCAGTTCTTC
TRBV3-1/TRBV3-2	15	TRBJ1-3	.	.	CASSHGPGLRNTIYF	TGTGCCAGCAGCCATGGGCCCGGACTCAGGAACACCATATATTTT
TRBV7-8	18	TRBJ2-2	.	TRBD2	CASSFGLAGVSGTGELFF	TGTGCCAGCAGCTTCGGACTAGCGGGAGTCAGCGGCACCGGGGAGCTGTTTTTT
TRBV18	14	TRBJ1-2	.	.	CASSRGPSNYGYTF	TGTGCCAGCTCGCGGGGGCCCTCTAACTATGGCTACACCTTC
TRBV12-3/TRBV12-4	13	TRBJ1-5	.	.	CASSLVRVQPQHF	TGTGCCAGCAGTTTAGTGCGGGTTCAGCCCCAGCATTTT
TRBV28	16	TRBJ2-7	.	TRBD1	CASSLSGQGVHYEQYF	TGTGCCAGCAGTTTATCCGGGCAGGGGGTTCACTACGAGCAGTACTTC
TRBV7-6	15	TRBJ2-3	.	.	CASSPVTELADTQYF	TGTGCCAGCAGCCCCGTAACAGAACTTGCAGATACGCAGTATTTT
TRBV4-1	16	TRBJ2-7	.	.	CASSQDFIGTLREQYF	TGCGCCAGCAGCCAAGATTTTATAGGGACACTACGCGAGCAGTACTTC
TRBV6-5	14	TRBJ2-3	few	TRBD2	CASSGLAGVDTQYF	TGTGCCAGCAGCGGACTAGCGGGAGTAGATACGCAGTATTTT
TRBV6-2/TRBV6-3	15	TRBJ2-1	.	.	CASSYSQRANNEQFF	TGTGCCAGCAGTTACTCACAGCGGGCAAACAATGAGCAGTTCTTC
TRBV30	14	TRBJ1-2	.	TRBD1	CAWSEVGQGEGYTF	TGTGCCTGGAGCGAAGTGGGACAGGGAGAAGGCTACACCTTC
TRBV6-1	18	TRBJ2-5	.	TRBD2	CASSEVSLAGGPRETQYF	TGTGCCAGCAGTGAAGTGTCTCTAGCGGGAGGGCCACGCGAGACCCAGTACTTC
TRBV4-1	16	TRBJ2-7	.	.	CASSQPPRDIRREQYF	TGCGCCAGCAGCCAACCGCCCAGGGACATTAGAAGGGAGCAGTACTTC
TRBV6-2/TRBV6-3	16	TRBJ2-7	.	TRBD2	CASSYRTSGTTYEQYF	TGTGCCAGCAGTTATCGTACTAGCGGGACCACCTACGAGCAGTACTTC
TRBV6-1	17	TRBJ1-3	.	.	CASSEDGWLPKGNTIYF	TGTGCCAGCAGTGAAGACGGGTGGCTACCCAAAGGTAACACCATATATTTT
TRBV7-2	16	TRBJ2-3	.	.	CASTKTGPTITDTQYF	TGTGCCAGCACCAAAACTGGGCCCACCATCACAGATACGCAGTATTTT
TRBV3-1/TRBV3-2	15	TRBJ2-7	once	TRBD2	CASSQSAGGSYEQYF	TGTGCCAGCAGCCAATCCGCGGGGGGTTCCTACGAGCAGTACTTC
TRBV3-1/TRBV3-2	15	TRBJ2-7	.	TRBD1	CASSQPLGQFYEQYF	TGTGCCAGCAGCCAACCTCTGGGACAGTTCTACGAGCAGTACTTC
TRBV2	13	TRBJ2-2	.	.	CASSEGREGELFF	TGTGCCAGCAGTGAAGGCAGGGAAGGGGAGCTGTTTTTT
TRBV27	14	TRBJ1-1	.	TRBD1	CASSTFRGQAEAFF	TGTGCCAGCAGTACCTTTAGGGGGCAAGCTGAAGCTTTCTTT
TRBV2	15	TRBJ1-3	.	.	CASSYPTEDGNTIYF	TGTGCCAGCAGTTACCCGACAGAGGATGGAAACACCATATATTTT
TRBV27	13	TRBJ2-7	.	.	CASSFRGYYEQYF	TGTGCCAGCAGTTTTAGAGGATACTACGAGCAGTACTTC
TRBV3-1/TRBV3-2	14	TRBJ1-1	.	TRBD1	CASSQIQGAAEAFF	TGTGCCAGCAGCCAGATCCAGGGGGCCGCTGAAGCTTTCTTT
TRBV5-8	15	TRBJ1-5	.	.	CASSLSGGGNQPQHF	TGTGCCAGCAGCTTGTCGGGGGGCGGCAATCAGCCCCAGCATTTT